This T cell receptor (beta chain) was recovered during a study of neurological immune-mediated disorders (dated by TCRdb to between 2018 and 2021). Study-level background: Using UMI-based sequencing, the study compared peripheral blood TCR-beta repertoires from patients with HTLV-I-associated myelopathy (HAM/TSP), patients with multiple sclerosis, and healthy controls. Longitudinal samples, technical triplicates and paired sorted CD4+ and CD8+ T-cell subsets, alongside PBMC samples, were included among the approximately 98 TCR-beta libraries. Longitudinal HAM/TSP donors and healthy donors each had 3 time-points at intervals of roughly 3-40 months. The cohort included roughly 71 subjects: about 14 with HAM/TSP, about 35 with multiple sclerosis, and approximately 20 healthy controls.

The sample's time point label, decoded: longitudinal time-point 3. Healthy controls were blood bank volunteers in Maryland, USA. For unsorted PBMC libraries, 2 million PBMCs were used after storage in RNAlater at -80 degrees C until RNA extraction. Peripheral blood was subjected to Ficoll-Hypaque density gradient centrifugation to isolate PBMCs, which were then cryopreserved in liquid nitrogen. Reading the germline V gene (reference sequence) gives CDR1 PRHDT and CDR2 FYEKMQ. Taken from cysteine to phenylalanine, the CDR3 has 13 residues. The entry retains the CDR3 DNA only, 39 bases that are in frame from base 1. V loses 5 bases at its end and J loses 5 bases; junction bases beyond the gene matches: 6. cDNA was synthesized by template-switch 5'RACE using a primer with a 10-nucleotide random unique molecular identifier that tagged each TCR transcript. Each sequencing run produced over 160 million TCR-beta sequences covering 15-18 subjects. Total RNA was extracted with the RNeasy kit. TCR-beta VDJ regions were amplified with primers for the TCR constant region and the 5'RACE anchor, using the KAPA Real-time Library Amplification kit. A first PCR added sample indexes and Illumina adaptors, and a second PCR then raised library yield. The roughly 650 bp TCR product was size-selected on a 2% E-gel SizeSelection system after Ampure bead purification. Before pooling, library quality was assessed on a Bioanalyzer, concentration was determined with Qubit, and library quantification was performed with the Kapa Library Quantification kit. An Illumina HiSeq 2500 sequenced the libraries paired-end 2 x 150 bp. To increase sequence diversity, about 25-30% phiX was spiked into each library pool. Per the source publication's procedure: Quality-filtered reads were processed with the UMI-based MiGEC pipeline, and over 85% of raw TCR sequences were removed by the MiGEC pipeline during error correction. VDJ genes were aligned to IMGT germline references, and clonotypes were defined by unique CDR3 amino acid sequence plus V-J genes. VDJtools evaluated clonal expansion, Shannon diversity and CDR3 relatedness (CalcPairwiseDistances, ClusterSamples); CLCbio workbench built phylogenetic trees. Expanded clones were defined as having at least 8 unique UMIs, based on coefficient-of-variation modelling across technical triplicates. TCRdb trimmed the raw reads at Q25, called clones with MiXCR and kept productive beta chains. A single entry per CDR3 protein holds the most common genes and DNA from its merged rows. These V and J calls rely on TCRdb rather than the paper's analysis. In all, the sample holds about 50,000 distinct CDR3 sequences, and 7.5% to 9.5% of those were seen once. Of the sample, under 2.5% is held by the ten largest clones.

This clonotype was recorded at least ten times. This clone's antigen is unknown. No base qualities exist here, and no much larger clone lies one base off it. Study-wide findings and limitations: TCR clonal expansion was highest in HAM/TSP patients and lowest in MS patients, with MS patients falling below even healthy controls. No identical CDR3 amino acid sequences were found to be shared among expanded clones across subjects, suggesting that TCR-beta repertoires were private in all groups.

Specimen: PBMCs. This receptor was obtained from a woman aged 40 to 50 in good health. This chain joins TRBV13 to TRBJ2-7; 7 middle bases align to TRBD2. The CDR3 region has the sequence CASSGGLRDEQYF. At the DNA level, the sequence is TGTGCCAGCAGCGGGGGACTAAGGGACGAGCAGTACTTC.